These 11 T cell receptor beta chains came from one sample sequenced in a study of CD8+ T cells in alopecia areata. Reverse transcription of extracted RNA yielded cDNA, which provided the sequencing template. Clones were read by immunoSEQ multiplex PCR, and TCRdb kept only the in-frame ones, dropping some. This sample has approximately 110,000 clones, with around 50% found just once. Treatment defined: oral pan-JAK inhibitor, 5-10 mg twice daily. The sample here was CD8+ T cells sorted from blood, taken at week 24, from a patient treated with tofacitinib. The receptors derive from a human donor with alopecia areata.

This clone came up a few times. The V gene is TRBV2, the J gene TRBJ2-5; 9 bases line up with TRBD1. The CDR3 sequence is 14 residues long. The germline gives CDR1 SNHLY, CDR2 FYNNEI. J gave up 2 bases and V 7 bases, and 5 bases lay outside the gene matches. The CDR3 is CASKSTGGQETQYF. CDR3 bases: TGTGCCAGCAAGTCGACAGGGGGTCAAGAGACCCAGTACTTC.

The CDR3 DNA sequence: TGTGCCAGCAGCTTAACCGGGTCTTACAATGAGCAGTTCTTC. Residues: CASSLTGSYNEQFF. The chain couples TRBV7-6 to TRBJ2-1; D gene uncertain. Trimming took 2 bases from V and 4 from J, leaving 9 bases between them. The CDR3 covers 14 residues. Germline lookup yields CDR1 SGHVS and CDR2 FNYEAQ.

The chain employs TRBV15 and TRBJ2-1; 7 bases agree with TRBD1. V gave up 1 base and J gave up 10 bases; unmatched junction bases: 4. Per the germline V gene, CDR1 is LNHNV and CDR2 is YYDKDF (reference sequence). The CDR3 runs to 13 residues. The CDR3 coding sequence is TGTGCCACCAGCAGAGCTCCGGGACAGGAGCAGTTCTTC. Translating gives CATSRAPGQEQFF.

The chain recombines TRBV13 with TRBJ1-1, with D perhaps TRBD1 (5 bases). The CDR3 runs 15 residues. V shed 6 bases and J shed 6 bases, with 20 bases lying between them. Germline V lookup: CDR1 PRHDT, CDR2 FYEKMQ (reference sequence). Here the CDR3 reads CASRDRSGMEAEAFF. CDR3 coding DNA: TGTGCCAGCAGAGACCGATCAGGGATGGAGGCTGAAGCTTTCTTT. Drawing the rest from reference TRBV13 and TRBJ1-1, the complete variable domain is AAGVIQSPRHLIKEKRETATLKCYPIPRHDTVYWYQQGPGQDPQFLISFYEKMQSDKGSIPDRFSAQQFSDYHSELNMSSLELGDSALYFCASRDRSGMEAEAFFGQGTRLTVV.

This chain joins TRBV6-5 and TRBJ2-1; D unclear. The CDR3 extends over 11 amino acids. Trimming removed 6 bases at V and 4 bases at J, with 4 bases between. Per the germline V gene, CDR1 is MNHEY and CDR2 is SVGAGI. The CDR3 bases are TGTGCCAGCAGGACTTACAATGAGCAGTTCTTC. Translating gives CASRTYNEQFF.

The chain has TRBV27 and TRBJ2-5; a possible D gene is TRBD2 (5 bases). Germline values: CDR1 MNHEY, CDR2 SMNVEV (reference sequence). Trimming removed 6 bases at V and 5 bases at J, with 13 bases between. The length of the CDR3 is 13 residues. CDR3 in DNA: TGTGCCAGCAGCCAGACGGGGTGGGAGACCCAGTACTTC. It codes for CASSQTGWETQYF.

The J gene is TRBJ2-7, the V gene TRBV27; D is ambiguous. V lost 5 bases to trimming and J lost 3 bases, with 11 bases between them. Per the germline V gene, CDR1 is MNHEY and CDR2 is SMNVEV (reference sequence). The CDR3 spans 13 residues. CDR3 in amino acids: CASSLGRHYEQYF. Written as DNA, the CDR3 is TGTGCCAGCAGTCTAGGCAGGCACTACGAGCAGTACTTC.

This clone showed up just a few times. The J gene is TRBJ2-2, the V gene TRBV29-1; 8 nucleotides match TRBD2. This CDR3 has 14 amino acids. CDR1 SQVTM and CDR2 ANQGSEA come from the germline V gene. The V segment lost 7 bases and the J segment 0 bases; nucleotides outside the gene matches: 4. The CDR3 sequence is CSAEAGANTGELFF. The CDR3 DNA is TGCAGCGCCGAAGCGGGGGCGAACACCGGGGAGCTGTTTTTT.

This rearrangement joins TRBV5-6 to TRBJ2-7, with 10 bases identical to TRBD1. Trimming took 3 bases from V and 6 from J; bases not matched to a gene: 3. The germline gives CDR1 SGHDT, CDR2 YYEEEE. CDR3 length: 13 amino acids. The CDR3 DNA is TGTGCCAGCAGCTGGGACAGGGGTGCCGAGCAGTACTTC. It codes for CASSWDRGAEQYF. Complete variable domain (other parts from reference TRBV5-6 and TRBJ2-7): DAGVTQSPTHLIKTRGQQVTLRCSPKSGHDTVSWYQQALGQGPQFIFQYYEEEERQRGNFPDRFSGHQFPNYSSELNVNALLLGDSALYLCASSWDRGAEQYFGPGTRLTVT.

This chain connects TRBV6-1 to TRBJ1-5; possibly TRBD1 for D (5 bases). The V end lost 0 bases, the J end lost 5 bases, and 17 bases lay between the germline ends. This CDR3 is built from 17 residues. Germline loops: CDR1 MNHNS, CDR2 SASEGT. Here the CDR3 reads CASSEAQGTRVYQPQHF. The CDR3 bases are TGTGCCAGCAGTGAAGCCCAGGGCACTCGCGTTTATCAGCCCCAGCATTTT.

The rearrangement joins TRBV6-5 to TRBJ2-7; D ambiguous. V lost 0 bases to trimming and J lost 1 base, with 7 bases between them. Germline V gene lookup returns CDR1 MNHEY and CDR2 SVGAGI. The CDR3 length is 14 residues. The CDR3 here is CASSYSVGSYEQYF. CDR3 coding DNA: TGTGCCAGCAGTTACTCGGTGGGGTCCTACGAGCAGTACTTC.